This entry features one TCR beta chain sequence. The antigen is not known. This CDR3 contains 17 residues. Germline CDR1 MGHRA, CDR2 YSYEKL. The germline V and J ends were trimmed by 0 bases and 3 bases, with 15 bases remaining between them. Measured with immunoSEQ multiplex PCR; TCRdb has only the in-frame clones, and not every one. The sample includes approximately 8,300 clones, 70% to 90% seen only once; the top ten take more than 13%. Over chemoradiotherapy, repertoires were sampled more than once. The sample is drawn from a study of chemoradiotherapy in HPV16-positive cancers. Study-level findings and limits: Candidate HPV-specific clones and E7-related TCR motifs grew in tumor during treatment. HPV-responsive T-cell expansion during chemoradiotherapy was linked to improved recurrence-free survival in HPV16-positive patients.

The chain recombines TRBV4-1 with TRBJ2-1; possibly TRBD1 or TRBD2 for D (5 bases each). The clonotype originates from a human donor with HPV-associated anogenital cancer. The input for sequencing was blood, taken from a patient who underwent chemoradiotherapy. The CDR3 sequence is CASSQDVTTGGYNEQFF. CDR3 sequence (DNA): TGCGCCAGCAGCCAAGATGTCACTACAGGAGGCTACAATGAGCAGTTCTTC.